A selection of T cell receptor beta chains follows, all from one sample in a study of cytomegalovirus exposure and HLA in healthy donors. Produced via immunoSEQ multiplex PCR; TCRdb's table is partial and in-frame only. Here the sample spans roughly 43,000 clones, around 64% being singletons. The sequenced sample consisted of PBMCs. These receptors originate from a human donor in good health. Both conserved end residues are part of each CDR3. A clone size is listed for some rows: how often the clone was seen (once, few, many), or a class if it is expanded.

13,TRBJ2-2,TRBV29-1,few,CSAYEGAHGELFF
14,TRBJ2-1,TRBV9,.,CASSVGSSYNEQFF
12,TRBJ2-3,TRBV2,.,CASSELSDTQYF
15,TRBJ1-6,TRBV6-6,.,CASSTGTDLNSPLHF
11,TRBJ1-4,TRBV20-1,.,CSALQNEELFF
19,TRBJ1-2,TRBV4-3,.,CASSQDLPGQVLRLHGYTF
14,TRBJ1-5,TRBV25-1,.,CATTTGRSNQPQHF
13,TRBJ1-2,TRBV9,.,CASSPTENYGYTF
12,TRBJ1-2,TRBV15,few,CATSRGNYGYTF
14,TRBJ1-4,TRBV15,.,CATSRGQGSEKLFF
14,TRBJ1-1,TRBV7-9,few,CASSFWPVNTEAFF
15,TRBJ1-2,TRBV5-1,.,CASSLDRTALYGYTF
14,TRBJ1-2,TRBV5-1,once,CASGTGSRGKGYTF
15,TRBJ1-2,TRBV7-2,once,CASTGQKNANYGYTF
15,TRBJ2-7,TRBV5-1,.,CASSPFPGATYEQYF
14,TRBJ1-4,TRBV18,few,CASSPRGTNEKLFF
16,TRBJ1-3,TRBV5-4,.,CASSLGLDSSGNTIYF
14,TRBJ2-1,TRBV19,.,CASSIWGAYNEQFF
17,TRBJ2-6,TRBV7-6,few,CASSLAHVRTGANVLTF
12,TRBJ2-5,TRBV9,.,CASSVNEETQYF
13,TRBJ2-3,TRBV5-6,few,CASSPSGSDTQYF